One sample yielded the 18 T cell receptor beta chains listed below, sequenced in a study of OX40 agonist ivuxolimab in advanced cancers. The protocol was immunoSEQ multiplex PCR, while the TCRdb copy is restricted to in-frame clones and leaves out a portion. Of 50,000 to 55,000 clones in the sample, approximately 90% were seen once. The material sequenced was CD4+ or CD8+ T cells sorted from blood, taken in a trial of the OX40 agonist ivuxolimab. These receptors were taken from an adult with an advanced solid tumor such as melanoma, head and neck, liver or kidney cancer.

J is TRBJ2-1 and V is TRBV5-1; D is ambiguous. Germline lookup yields CDR1 SGHRS and CDR2 YFSETQ. The CDR3 extends over 16 amino acids. Trimming pared 4 bases from V and 0 bases from J, leaving 14 bases between. The CDR3 nucleotides are TGCGCCAGCAGCGGAGACCCCCGGAGCTCCTACAATGAGCAGTTCTTC. Its translation: CASSGDPRSSYNEQFF.

This rearrangement joins TRBV7-2 to TRBJ1-5; D is possibly TRBD1 (5 bases). V was clipped by 5 bases and J by 3 bases, with 14 bases between them. The germline V gene has CDR1 SGHTA and CDR2 FQGNSA. The length of the CDR3 is 15 residues. The DNA of the CDR3 is TGTGCCAGCAGCCAATCGGCAGGGTTCAATCAGCCCCAGCATTTT. Protein product: CASSQSAGFNQPQHF.

This clone has a single count. The V call is TRBV29-1, the J call TRBJ2-1, with D possibly being TRBD1 or TRBD2 (6 bases each). The germline V gene encodes CDR1 SQVTM and CDR2 ANQGSEA. There are 16 residues in the CDR3. V was cut by 6 bases and J by 10 bases, with 28 bases left in between. The CDR3 nucleotides are TGCAGCGTAGACCCTGCGTTAGGCAGGGGAGGTCGGGAGCAGTTCTTC. This sequence encodes CSVDPALGRGGREQFF.

The chain is built from TRBV18 and TRBJ1-1; D perhaps matches TRBD1 (5 bases). The CDR3 consists of 17 residues. Germline CDR1 is KGHSH and CDR2 is LQKENI. The germline V and J ends were trimmed by 2 bases and 2 bases, with 18 bases remaining between them. The CDR3 DNA is TGTGCCAGCTCACCAACCAGGGCCTCTGTTCTTAACACTGAAGCTTTCTTT. Amino acid sequence: CASSPTRASVLNTEAFF.

This clone showed up just a few times. V is TRBV30 and J is TRBJ1-3; a possible D gene is TRBD1 (6 bases). CDR1 and CDR2 from the germline V gene are GTSNPN and SVGIG (reference sequence). The germline V and J ends were trimmed by 5 bases and 2 bases, with 16 bases remaining between them. CDR3 length: 15 amino acids. The CDR3 loop is CAWGAGAITGNTIYF. The CDR3 DNA sequence: TGTGCCTGGGGGGCAGGGGCGATCACTGGAAACACCATATATTTT.

The chain combines TRBV2 with TRBJ2-3; TRBD2 is a possible D gene (7 bases). Trimming took 8 bases from V and 0 from J, leaving 15 bases between them. Germline-derived CDR1 and CDR2 are SNHLY and FYNNEI. There are 15 residues in the CDR3. The chain's CDR3 is CASGERDTSTDTQYF. The CDR3 nucleotides are TGTGCCAGCGGCGAGCGGGACACTAGCACAGATACGCAGTATTTT.

The chain uses TRBV6-1 and TRBJ2-7; perhaps TRBD1 as D (7 bases). There are 15 residues in the CDR3. Germline values: CDR1 MNHNS, CDR2 SASEGT. Trimming removed 2 bases from V and 7 bases from J, with 18 bases in between. DNA of the CDR3: TGTGCCAGCAGTGAAAGAGGACAGGTGGGACTGGAGCAGTACTTC. Protein product: CASSERGQVGLEQYF.

The genes are TRBV19 and TRBJ1-1; a possible D gene is TRBD1 (5 bases). CDR3 length equals 14 residues. Deletions cut 3 bases from V and 1 base from J, with 9 bases between. The germline V gene encodes CDR1 LNHDA and CDR2 SQIVND (reference sequence). The CDR3 reads CASSISTENTEAFF. The CDR3 region has the DNA TGTGCCAGTAGTATCTCGACAGAGAACACTGAAGCTTTCTTT.

The chain carries TRBV30 and TRBJ1-3; TRBD1 might be the D (6 bases). The CDR3 contains 13 residues. Germline V CDR1 and CDR2: GTSNPN, SVGIG (reference sequence). Trimming took off 3 bases at V and 7 bases at J, with 13 bases between the two ends. Here the CDR3 DNA reads TGTGCCTGGAGGGGGGCAGGGCGGAACACCATATATTTT. Translation gives CAWRGAGRNTIYF.

This clone turned up a few times. The chain carries TRBV10-3 and TRBJ1-3; a possible D gene is TRBD1 (5 bases). The V and J ends lost 3 bases and 4 bases respectively, with 10 bases between them. This CDR3 is built from 14 residues. CDR1 and CDR2 from the germline V gene are ENHRY and SYGVKD. The CDR3 DNA reads TGTGCCATCAGTGACCACGGGGGGGGAAACACCATATATTTT. Translation: CAISDHGGGNTIYF.

The chain links TRBV10-3 to TRBJ2-3; either TRBD1 or TRBD2 may supply D (5 bases each). Trimming removed 9 bases at V and 2 bases at J, with 15 bases between. Germline-derived CDR1 and CDR2 are ENHRY and SYGVKD. CDR3 length equals 14 residues. CDR3 loop: CAISLGTDTDTQYF. The CDR3 DNA reads TGTGCCATTTCTTTAGGGACCGACACAGATACGCAGTATTTT.

This clone showed up just once. J is TRBJ2-2 and V is TRBV30; D is unresolved. Germline-derived CDR1 and CDR2 are GTSNPN and SVGIG (reference sequence). The ends were cut back, 2 bases at V and 5 bases at J, with 12 bases in the middle. This CDR3 has 14 residues. The CDR3 coding sequence is TGTGCCTGGAGTAACCCCTTGCGGACCGGGGAGCTGTTTTTT. Its protein is CAWSNPLRTGELFF.

This chain connects TRBV27 to TRBJ1-4, with no clear D. The germline V gene encodes CDR1 MNHEY and CDR2 SMNVEV (reference sequence). With 5 bases removed from V and 0 bases from J, the gap between germline ends came to 16 bases. The CDR3 contains 17 residues. The chain's CDR3 is CASSPKPTVTTNEKLFF. The CDR3 coding sequence is TGTGCCAGCAGTCCCAAACCCACAGTTACAACTAATGAAAAACTGTTTTTT.

The CDR3 bases are TGTGCCAGCAGCGAGCTAGCGGGGGGGCACAATGAGCAGTTCTTC. This encodes CASSELAGGHNEQFF. The V gene is TRBV7-9, the J gene TRBJ2-1; 12 bases are shared with TRBD2. This CDR3 has 15 amino acids. Germline-derived CDR1 and CDR2 are SEHNR and FQNEAQ (reference sequence). The V segment lost 5 bases and the J segment 5 bases; nucleotides outside the gene matches: 4.

The gene calls are TRBV7-3 and TRBJ2-2; TRBD1 aligns across 11 bases. The CDR3 has 19 amino acids. Germline CDR1 and CDR2: SGHTA and FQGTGA. Unmatched junction bases numbered 18, after V lost 4 bases and J lost 8 bases. The CDR3 spells CASSSRTGGLDEGLGELFF. In nucleotides, the CDR3 is TGTGCCAGCAGCTCCCGGACAGGGGGCTTAGACGAAGGTTTGGGGGAGCTGTTTTTT. Complete variable domain (other parts from reference TRBV7-3 and TRBJ2-2): GAGVSQTPSNKVTEKGKYVELRCDPISGHTALYWYRQSLGQGPEFLIYFQGTGAADDSGLPNDRFFAVRPEGSVSTLKIQRTERGDSAVYLCASSSRTGGLDEGLGELFFGEGSRLTVL.

J is TRBJ2-5 and V is TRBV18; 10 bases agree with TRBD1. CDR1 is KGHSH, CDR2 LQKENI, per germline. This CDR3 has 15 residues. The V and J ends lost 6 bases and 5 bases, in that order; junction bases with no gene match: 9. The CDR3 DNA reads TGTGCCAGCTCGCCGGGACAGGGGTTGAGGGAGACCCAGTACTTC. It encodes CASSPGQGLRETQYF.

The chain couples TRBV7-9 to TRBJ1-2; perhaps TRBD1 as D (5 bases). The CDR3 totals 13 residues. V was clipped by 5 bases and J by 7 bases, with 14 bases between them. From germline, CDR1 is SEHNR and CDR2 FQNEAQ (reference sequence). CDR3 in DNA: TGTGCCAGCAGCCATGAAGGGGTCGGTGGCTACACCTTC. Residues: CASSHEGVGGYTF.

The chain links TRBV7-6 to TRBJ2-1; 12 bases match TRBD1. The V segment lost 5 bases and the J segment 9 bases; nucleotides outside the gene matches: 11. This CDR3 comprises 16 residues. The germline CDR1 and CDR2 sequences are SGHVS and FNYEAQ. CDR3 residues: CASSAGTGGLVGEQFF. CDR3 DNA sequence: TGTGCCAGCAGCGCCGGGACAGGGGGCTTGGTAGGTGAGCAGTTCTTC.